Sequencing of this T cell receptor beta chain was carried out in a study of breast tumors, draining lymph nodes, adjacent tissues. This clonotype appeared a few times. MiXCR, run by TCRdb on the multiplex PCR reads, gives a single entry per CDR3 protein. The data contain more than 100,000 distinct CDR3 sequences, about a fifth of them singletons. Axillary draining lymph nodes of breast cancer patients supplied the node samples. From germline, CDR1 is MNHEY and CDR2 SMNVEV (reference sequence). Trimming left V 6 bases short and J 5 bases short, with 10 bases between. The CDR3 runs 13 residues. The material sequenced was axillary lymph node tissue. This rearrangement joins TRBV27 to TRBJ2-2; D is ambiguous. The sequence derives from a female donor with breast cancer. Some clones in this sample may be carry-over from other donors' samples. DNA of the CDR3: TGTGCCAGCAGCCTAAAGATTACCGGGGAGCTGTTTTTT. Residues: CASSLKITGELFF.